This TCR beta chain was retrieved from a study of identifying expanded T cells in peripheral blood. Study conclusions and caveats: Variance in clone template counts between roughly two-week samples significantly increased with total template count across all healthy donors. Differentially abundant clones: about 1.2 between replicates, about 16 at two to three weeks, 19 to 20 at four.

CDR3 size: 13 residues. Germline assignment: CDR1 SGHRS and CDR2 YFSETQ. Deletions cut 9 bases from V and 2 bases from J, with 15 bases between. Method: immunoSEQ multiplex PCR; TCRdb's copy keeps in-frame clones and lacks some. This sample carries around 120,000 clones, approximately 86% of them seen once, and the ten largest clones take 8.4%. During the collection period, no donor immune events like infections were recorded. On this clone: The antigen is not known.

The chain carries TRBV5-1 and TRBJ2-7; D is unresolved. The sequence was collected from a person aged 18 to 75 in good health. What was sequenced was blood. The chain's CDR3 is CATRPGLTYEQYF. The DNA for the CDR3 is TGCGCCACCAGGCCAGGCCTGACCTACGAGCAGTACTTC.